This T cell receptor beta chain originates from a study of radiotherapy plus CTLA-4 blockade in lung cancer. Looking at the study overall: Disease control reached approximately 30%, with objective responses in approximately 20%.

Enrolled patients, whose metastatic non-small-cell lung cancer was chemo-refractory, received focal radiation plus CTLA-4 blockade with ipilimumab. On this clone: The antigen remains undetermined. The same CDR3 is also encoded by other DNA sequences in this sample.

TCRdb's copy holds only in-frame clones and misses some; the assay was immunoSEQ multiplex PCR. The table has tens of thousands of clones, roughly 85% seen once. The CDR3 is 15 residues long. With 4 bases clipped from V and 4 bases from J, the junction kept 6 bases outside the gene matches. Germline V gene sequence: CDR1 LNHDA, CDR2 SQIVND (reference sequence). Study results and caveats: Peripheral blood showed expansion of tumor-derived TCR clones after radiotherapy and ipilimumab. It was early blood T cell clone dynamics, with interferon-beta, that reportedly best predicted response.

This clonotype was obtained from a human donor with non-small cell lung cancer who had a complete response to radiotherapy plus ipilimumab. The material sequenced was peripheral blood, taken from a patient treated with radiotherapy plus ipilimumab. V and J are TRBV19 and TRBJ1-5; 8 nucleotides agree with TRBD1. CDR3 region: CASSTGQGLNQPQHF. The CDR3 DNA reads as TGTGCCAGTAGTACTGGACAGGGATTGAATCAGCCCCAGCATTTT.